Following are 12 T cell receptor beta chains from one sample sequenced in a study of blood T cell repertoires in COVID-19. The method was immunoSEQ multiplex PCR; TCRdb's version includes in-frame clones alone and lacks a portion of them. The sample records about 190,000 clones, around 90% being singletons. Sequenced: peripheral blood. The receptor set was obtained from a man between 40 and 49 years old with acute or convalescent COVID-19.

CDR3 in amino acids: CASSPGQGRQGNYGYTF. Written as DNA, the CDR3 is TGTGCCAGCAGCCCGGGACAGGGGCGTCAGGGAAACTATGGCTACACCTTC. The chain carries TRBV5-4 and TRBJ1-2; TRBD1 matches 10 bases. The germline CDR1 and CDR2 sequences are SGHNT and YYREEE (reference sequence). V shed 4 bases and J 2 bases; nucleotides not matched to a gene: 11. This CDR3 has 17 amino acids.

This chain links TRBV7-2 with TRBJ1-4, with D perhaps matching TRBD1 (6 bases). CDR3 size: 14 residues. Germline CDR1 reads SGHTA; CDR2 reads FQGNSA. V was shortened by 1 base and J by 8 bases, with 11 bases between the two germline ends. The CDR3 DNA sequence: TGTGCCAGCAGCTTAGGGACAGAAGGGGAAAAACTGTTTTTT. Translated: CASSLGTEGEKLFF.

The chain uses TRBV5-5 and TRBJ1-3, with TRBD1 identical over 10 bases. The CDR3 runs to 15 residues. V dropped 5 bases and J dropped 2; count of bases not matched to a gene: 4. Germline assignment: CDR1 SGHKS and CDR2 YYEKEE (reference sequence). This chain's CDR3 is CASRQGQGTGNTIYF. The CDR3 nucleotides read TGTGCCAGCAGACAGGGACAGGGGACTGGAAACACCATATATTTT. Full variable domain (outside the CDR3, taken from reference TRBV5-5 and TRBJ1-3): DAGVTQSPTHLIKTRGQQVTLRCSPISGHKSVSWYQQVLGQGPQFIFQYYEKEERGRGNFPDRFSARQFPNYSSELNVNALLLGDSALYLCASRQGQGTGNTIYFGEGSWLTVV.

V is TRBV3-1 (or the pseudogene TRBV3-2) and J is TRBJ1-1; no firm D call. Trimming pared 0 bases from V and 3 bases from J, leaving 8 bases between. The CDR3 consists of 14 residues. In germline, CDR1 is LGHDT, CDR2 YNNKEL (reference sequence). CDR3 sequence reads: CASSQDRRDTEAFF. CDR3 coding DNA: TGTGCCAGCAGCCAAGACAGACGGGACACTGAAGCTTTCTTT.

CDR3 in amino acids: CASSGETGTAYNSPLHF. DNA for the CDR3: TGTGCCAGCAGTGGGGAGACAGGGACGGCATATAATTCACCCCTCCACTTT. The chain employs TRBV2 and TRBJ1-6; 7 positions match TRBD1. Germline lookup yields CDR1 SNHLY and CDR2 FYNNEI. The CDR3 contains 17 residues. Trimming took 4 bases from V and 4 from J; bases not matched to a gene: 10.

The rearrangement joins TRBV6-6 to TRBJ2-7; TRBD1 matches 12 bases. The CDR3 spans 16 residues. J was trimmed by 5 bases and V by 5 bases; bases with no gene match: 10. Germline values: CDR1 MNHNY, CDR2 SVGAGI (reference sequence). The CDR3 is CASSLWRGTGGNEQYF. CDR3 nucleotide sequence: TGTGCCAGCAGTCTTTGGAGGGGGACAGGGGGCAACGAGCAGTACTTC.

This sequence joins TRBV18 and TRBJ1-4, with unresolved D. The germline V and J ends were trimmed by 3 bases and 4 bases, with 9 bases remaining between them. From germline, CDR1 is KGHSH and CDR2 LQKENI. This CDR3 region has 14 residues. CDR3 in amino acids: CASSPAGFNEKLFF. For the CDR3, the DNA is TGTGCCAGCTCACCCGCGGGGTTTAATGAAAAACTGTTTTTT. Drawing the rest from reference TRBV18 and TRBJ1-4, the complete variable domain is NAGVMQNPRHLVRRRGQEARLRCSPMKGHSHVYWYRQLPEEGLKFMVYLQKENIIDESGMPKERFSAEFPKEGPSILRIQQVVRGDSAAYFCASSPAGFNEKLFFGSGTQLSVL.

This chain's CDR3 is CASSVQGRSYEQYF. CDR3 DNA: TGTGCCAGCAGCGTGCAGGGTAGGTCCTACGAGCAGTACTTC. The chain combines TRBV9 with TRBJ2-7; TRBD1 is a possible D gene (5 bases). V was pared by 2 bases and J by 1 base, with 10 bases between. The CDR3 is 14 residues long. The germline CDR1 and CDR2 sequences are SGDLS and YYNGEE.

The chain uses TRBV6-6 and TRBJ1-5; 9 positions agree with TRBD1. There are 14 residues in the CDR3. Germline V gene data show CDR1 as MNHNY and CDR2 as SVGAGI (reference sequence). The ends lost 6 bases at V and 6 bases at J; junction bases unmatched: 6. This CDR3 is CASSRTGGGQPQHF. CDR3 sequence (DNA): TGTGCCAGCAGCCGAACAGGGGGCGGTCAGCCCCAGCATTTT.

The rearrangement uses TRBV29-1 and TRBJ1-1; TRBD1 is a possible D gene (6 bases). Germline V gene lookup returns CDR1 SQVTM and CDR2 ANQGSEA. The CDR3 is 14 residues long. V was cut by 8 bases and J by 1 base, with 17 bases left in between. This CDR3 reads CSLTKDRTNTEAFF. The DNA of the CDR3 is TGCAGCCTAACCAAAGACAGGACGAACACTGAAGCTTTCTTT. The full variable domain, rest sourced from reference TRBV29-1 and TRBJ1-1, is SAVISQKPSRDICQRGTSLTIQCQVDSQVTMMFWYRQQPGQSLTLIATANQGSEATYESGFVIDKFPISRPNLTFSTLTVSNMSPEDSSIYLCSLTKDRTNTEAFFGQGTRLTVV.

The V and J genes are TRBV19 and TRBJ2-7; weak D call: TRBD1 (6 bases). Trimming shortened V by 5 bases and J by 5 bases, and 13 bases separated the two germline ends. Germline CDR1 LNHDA, CDR2 SQIVND (reference sequence). CDR3 length: 13 amino acids. The CDR3 loop is CASSANRVHEQYF. CDR3 coding DNA: TGTGCCAGTAGTGCCAACAGGGTCCACGAGCAGTACTTC.

In this sample, this clone turned up a few times. This rearrangement joins TRBV6-5 to TRBJ1-2; D remains ambiguous. V was clipped by 3 bases and J by 7 bases, with 12 bases between them. Germline V CDR1 and CDR2: MNHEY, SVGAGI. This CDR3 spans 13 amino acids. The CDR3 loop is CASSYRERGGYTF. DNA for the CDR3: TGTGCCAGCAGTTATCGGGAACGCGGTGGCTACACCTTC.